This T cell receptor beta chain appears in the sequencing data of a study of read filtering for tumor transcriptome and immune sequencing (dated by TCRdb to 2020 to 2022). Notes on the research overall: The cohort consisted of about 18 male and around 14 female patients, with a mean age of around 66 years and an age range of roughly 45 to 85. Per sample, about 4.05 to 11 million TCR-region mapped reads were obtained with IR-seq, compared with only roughly 85 to 1,300 with RNA-seq. By revised international staging, fewer than ten patients were R-ISS I, roughly 17 were R-ISS II and roughly 7 were R-ISS III. After DNase treatment, whole-transcriptome libraries were prepared using the TruSeq RNA Access Library Prep Kit. TCR repertoires obtained by targeted immune repertoire sequencing and by bulk whole-transcriptome sequencing performed on the same bone marrow samples were compared. One of the main goals was to work out a read-filtering strategy for immune repertoire data, in particular whether clonotypes backed by only a single read should be removed. Broader findings and caveats from the paper: Compared with RNA-seq, IR-seq captured clonotypes at much higher depth and more reliably, and a smaller IR-seq throughput was enough to identify most shared clonotypes. The correlation between IR-seq and RNA-seq shared clonotype proportions rose when single-read clonotypes were removed. The sorted CD138-negative fraction was not purified T cells but a mixed bone marrow immune population. Single-read clonotypes made up 80% to 90% of clonotypes but only roughly 3.5% of total reads in IR-seq, compared with around 70% of clonotypes and more than 40% of reads in RNA-seq.

TCR libraries were constructed from roughly 380 ng RNA using the Immunoverse kit, and molecular barcoded adaptors covering alpha/delta and beta/gamma chains were employed. TCR library preparation used the same RNA that went into transcriptome sequencing. Sequencing of the TCR libraries was done on an Illumina HiSeq 4000 with 2 x 150 cycles. Turning to the authors' computational methods: Using MiXCR, which included quality filtering and error correction, TCR reads were aligned to human V, D, J and C references and then assembled into CDR3 clonotypes. The tcR package in R was used to analyze clonotype counts and gene usage diversity. Raw mapping reads were checked after the RNA-seq reads had been mapped by STAR aligner version 2.5.3a onto the human GRCh37 genome. To test how sequencing depth affected the clonotypes detected, IR-seq fastq files were randomly downsampled with Seqtk 1.3. The public reads were reprocessed in TCRdb via fastp at Q25 and MiXCR, keeping in-frame beta chains. Records with the same CDR3 protein are collapsed into one entry carrying the most frequent genes and DNA. The authors' filters were not applied to this entry. Present in this sample are over 50,000 distinct CDR3 sequences, about 14% of which were seen just once. In total, the top ten clones hold approximately 50% of the sample.

Sequences KGHDR (CDR1) and SFDVKD (CDR2) are obtained from the germline V gene. The CDR3, from cysteine to phenylalanine, totals 15 residues. This entry keeps only the CDR3 DNA: 45 bases, framed from base 1. Ends trimmed: V by 6 bases, J by 1 base; bases unmatched to a gene: 7. Every patient had bone marrow sampled at the time of active disease. Ficoll-Hypaque density gradient centrifugation was used to isolate bone marrow mononuclear cells. Myeloma plasma cells were removed and CD138-negative cells were obtained by negative selection following labeling with CD138 magnetic microbeads on a MACS separator. Flow cytometry on an Attune NxT with CD138 antibodies was used to check the purity of the isolated cells. TRIzol reagent was used to extract total RNA, and a NanoDrop spectrophotometer was used to quantify the extracted RNA. For each patient, the CD138-negative bone marrow sample underwent paired RNA-seq and IR-seq.

This clonotype was recorded at least ten times. The antigen it binds to is not known. No base qualities exist here, and no much larger clone lies one base off it. The sequence links TRBV24-1 to TRBJ2-5; 7 bases in the middle match TRBD1. The origin of this receptor is a donor at least 40 years old with multiple myeloma. Sequenced material: a population of CD138-negative cells sorted from bone marrow. The sample's cell subset or site label, in plain terms: bone marrow mononuclear cells depleted of CD138+ plasma/myeloma cells by negative magnetic selection. The sequenced DNA: TGTGCCACCAGTCCCCGGACAGGTACCCAAGAGACCCAGTACTTC. Translated, it gives CATSPRTGTQETQYF.